This T cell receptor (beta chain) was retrieved from a study of CD8 T cells in ankylosing spondylitis. This clonotype was seen ten or more times. The CDR3 covers 14 residues. From germline, CDR1 is MDHEN and CDR2 SYDVKM. With 3 bases removed from V and 1 base from J, the gap between germline ends came to 7 bases. TCRdb processed the 5' RACE reads anew with MiXCR; each CDR3 protein has one entry. This repertoire shows about 240,000 distinct CDR3 sequences, over 8.5% found once; its top ten account for under 8%. Sequenced sample: blood, either unsorted or a sorted T cell fraction (not recorded which). The chain recombines TRBV28 with TRBJ1-5; D gene unclear. This receptor was obtained from a male donor with ankylosing spondylitis or in good health (not recorded which). The CDR3 nucleotides read TGTGCCAGCAGTTTTTCGGGGAGCAATCAGCCCCAGCATTTT. It codes for CASSFSGSNQPQHF.